Here is one T cell receptor beta chain with its context. No antigen is known for it. The sample belongs to a study of cytomegalovirus exposure and HLA in healthy donors. Germline-derived CDR1 and CDR2 are SGDLS and YYNGEE. The CDR3 spans 13 residues. V was clipped by 4 bases and J by 5 bases, with 10 bases between them. The PCR ran on 60 Vbeta and 13 Jbeta primers. Method: immunoSEQ multiplex PCR; TCRdb's copy keeps in-frame clones and lacks some. The sample holds about 130,000 clones, approximately 10% seen once. Study outcomes and limitations: Later analysis demonstrated an association between a missense DCLRE1C variant and TCR beta V- and J-gene trimming. Sequencing likely generated an artifact that appeared as a cluster of highly shared sequence variants. Presence/absence analyses supposed approximately even sequencing depth among donors.

Sequencing was done on a sample of PBMCs. The receptor comes from a young woman in good health and CMV-seropositive. The chain uses TRBV9 and TRBJ2-1; possibly TRBD1 for D (6 bases). The CDR3 sequence is CASSWDTNNEQFF. The CDR3 coding sequence is TGTGCCAGCAGCTGGGACACCAACAATGAGCAGTTCTTC.